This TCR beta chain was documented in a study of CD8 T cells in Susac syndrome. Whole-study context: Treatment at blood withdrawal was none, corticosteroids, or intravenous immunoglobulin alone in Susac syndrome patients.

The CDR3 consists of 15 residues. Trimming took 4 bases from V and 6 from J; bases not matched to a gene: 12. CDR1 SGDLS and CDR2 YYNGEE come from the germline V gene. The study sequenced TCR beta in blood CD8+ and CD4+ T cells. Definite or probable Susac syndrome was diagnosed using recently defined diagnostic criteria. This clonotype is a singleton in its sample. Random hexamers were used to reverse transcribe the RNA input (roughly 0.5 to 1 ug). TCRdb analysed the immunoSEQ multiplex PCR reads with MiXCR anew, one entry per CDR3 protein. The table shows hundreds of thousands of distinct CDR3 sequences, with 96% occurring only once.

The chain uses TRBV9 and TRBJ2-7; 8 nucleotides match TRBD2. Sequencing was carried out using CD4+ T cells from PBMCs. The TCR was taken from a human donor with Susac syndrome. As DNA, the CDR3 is TGTGCCAGCAGCCCCCTGAGAGCGGGAGCCTTCGAGCAGTACTTC. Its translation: CASSPLRAGAFEQYF.